This is a list of T cell receptor beta chains from one sample in a study of vaccination effects on CD4 cells after COVID-19. Which antigens these TCRs recognize remains unknown. Assay used: immunoSEQ multiplex PCR; TCRdb lists only in-frame clones, some missing. This table has approximately 29,000 clones, 73% appearing once. Sequences were derived from CD4+ T cells from PBMCs cultured with HCoV-NL63 spike peptides, sampled after COVID-19 vaccination. The receptors derive from a human donor who received a COVID-19 vaccine. Both conserved end residues are part of each CDR3. D genes are given only for firm matches. The size field is filled for only some rows; it gives once, few, many or a size class.

cdr3_nt cdr3_aa v_call d_call clone_size j_call
TGCAGCGTTGAAGATCGGGGGGTCCAAGAGACCCAGTACTTC CSVEDRGVQETQYF TRBV29-1 TRBD2 few TRBJ2-5
TGCGCCAGCAGCTGGGGGACGGCAACGAACACTGAAGCTTTCTTT CASSWGTATNTEAFF TRBV5-1 . . TRBJ1-1
TGTGCCAGCAGCTTACGAGCCGTCCCGGGAGGGCCGGTTGCGTACGAGCAGTACTTC CASSLRAVPGGPVAYEQYF TRBV7-2 TRBD2 . TRBJ2-7
TGTGCCAGCAGCCCAGACAGATCAAAGCAGCCCCAGCATTTT CASSPDRSKQPQHF TRBV6-5 . . TRBJ1-5
TGTGCCAGCAGCTTCCTAGCGGGGGGGGGCACAGATACGCAGTATTTT CASSFLAGGGTDTQYF TRBV5-4 TRBD2 once TRBJ2-3
TGTGCCAGCTCACCCCAGGGGTGGCAGCCCCAGCATTTT CASSPQGWQPQHF TRBV18 . . TRBJ1-5
TGCAGTGCTAGTGGGGGGACGAAAGGGCACACAGATACGCAGTATTTT CSASGGTKGHTDTQYF TRBV20-1 . . TRBJ2-3
TGTGCCAGCAGCCCGAGACAGGGGGCGGATACCGGGGAGCTGTTTTTT CASSPRQGADTGELFF TRBV3-1/TRBV3-2 TRBD1 . TRBJ2-2
TGTGCCAGCAGCTTCATCACAGCGAACACCGGGGAGCTGTTTTTT CASSFITANTGELFF TRBV5-4 . once TRBJ2-2
TGTGCCAGCTCACCACCACTGACTAGCGGGGGGGCGCCCTACGAGCAGTACTTC CASSPPLTSGGAPYEQYF TRBV18 TRBD2 . TRBJ2-7
TGTGCCAGCAGCCGAACCTGGACAGGGGTTAGAGACGAGCAGTACTTC CASSRTWTGVRDEQYF TRBV2 TRBD1 . TRBJ2-7
TGTGCCAGCTCCCCGGGGGCAAATCAGCCCCAGCATTTT CASSPGANQPQHF TRBV18 . . TRBJ1-5
TGCGCCAGCACCCCGGGACAGCATAACACTGAAGCTTTCTTT CASTPGQHNTEAFF TRBV5-1 TRBD1 . TRBJ1-1
TGTGCCAGCAGCCAAGATTCGTTAAACACCATATATTTT CASSQDSLNTIYF TRBV3-1/TRBV3-2 . . TRBJ1-3
TGCGCCAGCAGCCACGGCCTAGCGGGAGCGGGTGAGCAGTTCTTC CASSHGLAGAGEQFF TRBV4-1 TRBD2 . TRBJ2-1